This T cell receptor beta chain derives from a study of T cell changes during pregnancy in multiple sclerosis. Only in-frame clones appear in the TCRdb table, and some are missing; sequencing was by immunoSEQ multiplex PCR. The sample has 89,000 or so clones, roughly nine tenths seen once. This clone was seen a single time. The junction had 2 bases not matched to a gene; V was cut back by 6 bases and J by 0 bases. Germline CDR1 and CDR2: SGHAT and FQNNGV. The length of the CDR3 is 14 residues. The sequenced sample was PBMCs, obtained in the first trimester of pregnancy. This TCR derives from a female donor in good health, serving as a control in a pregnancy study. Some clones in this sample may be carry-over from other donors' samples. J is TRBJ1-3 and V is TRBV11-2; 7 nucleotides agree with TRBD1. The CDR3 is CASRTGFSGNTIYF. Here the CDR3 DNA reads TGTGCCAGCAGGACAGGGTTCTCTGGAAACACCATATATTTT. Together with reference TRBV11-2 and TRBJ1-3, the CDR3 gives the full variable domain: EAGVAQSPRYKIIEKRQSVAFWCNPISGHATLYWYQQILGQGPKLLIQFQNNGVVDDSQLPKDRFSAERLKGVDSTLKIQPAKLEDSAVYLCASRTGFSGNTIYFGEGSWLTVV.